This TCR beta chain was recorded in a study of blood T cell repertoires in COVID-19. This clone was observed a single time. Only in-frame clones appear in the TCRdb table, and some are missing; sequencing was by immunoSEQ multiplex PCR. The table lists about 15,000 clones, 70% to 90% of them singletons. Germline lookup yields CDR1 ENHRY and CDR2 SYGVKD. The CDR3 contains 14 residues. With 0 bases removed from V and 9 bases from J, the gap between germline ends came to 14 bases. The sample comprised peripheral blood. The V gene is TRBV10-3, the J gene TRBJ1-2, with D possibly being TRBD1 (5 bases). The origin of this receptor is a woman aged 70 to 79 in a cohort sampled during active or convalescent COVID-19. CDR3 nucleotide sequence: TGTGCCATCAGTGAGTCGGGGCAGGCCGTTAGCTACACCTTC. The encoded protein is CAISESGQAVSYTF.